These 16 T cell receptor beta chains were sequenced from one sample in a study of shared clonotypes between healthy human individuals. Measured with immunoSEQ multiplex PCR; TCRdb has only the in-frame clones, and not every one. The table has roughly 1.5 million clones, about 98% seen once; the top ten hold roughly 0.42%. What was sequenced was naive CD4+ T cells sorted from blood. The subset here: CD45RA+ positively selected. The receptors here all came from a man under 40 in good health.

The chain combines TRBV28 with TRBJ2-1; TRBD2 matches at 7 bases. The V segment lost 4 bases and the J segment 7 bases; nucleotides outside the gene matches: 10. In germline, CDR1 is MDHEN, CDR2 SYDVKM. This CDR3 contains 15 residues. Here the CDR3 DNA reads TGTGCCAGCAGTTCACTTTCGGGGAGGGTTAATGAGCAGTTCTTC. Translating gives CASSSLSGRVNEQFF.

The chain uses TRBV2 and TRBJ2-1; 10 bases are a match to TRBD2. V gave up 8 bases and J gave up 8 bases; unmatched junction bases: 12. This CDR3 is built from 15 residues. In germline, CDR1 is SNHLY, CDR2 FYNNEI. CDR3 region: CASVAGASGRYEQFF. CDR3 sequence (DNA): TGTGCCAGCGTCGCCGGGGCTAGCGGGAGATATGAGCAGTTCTTC.

This chain's CDR3 is CASSPGPAVGYNEQFF. The DNA of the CDR3 is TGTGCCAGCAGCCCGGGACCCGCCGTAGGCTACAATGAGCAGTTCTTC. J is TRBJ2-1 and V is TRBV7-3, with D possibly called TRBD1 or TRBD2 (5 bases each). CDR3 length equals 16 residues. Per germline, CDR1 SGHTA and CDR2 FQGTGA. Trimming took 5 bases from V and 3 from J, leaving 17 bases between them.

Here the CDR3 reads CSVGLAPSSYEQYF. CDR3 in DNA: TGCAGCGTCGGACTAGCACCTAGCTCCTACGAGCAGTACTTC. The J gene is TRBJ2-7, the V gene TRBV29-1; 8 positions match TRBD2. This CDR3 contains 14 residues. Germline V lookup: CDR1 SQVTM, CDR2 ANQGSEA. After removal of 6 bases from V and 0 bases from J, the junction contained 7 bases not matched to a gene.

The V gene is TRBV29-1, the J gene TRBJ2-3; 11 nucleotides line up with TRBD2. V was pared by 7 bases and J by 2 bases, with 5 bases of the junction left unmatched. The CDR3 consists of 14 residues. Germline V gene lookup returns CDR1 SQVTM and CDR2 ANQGSEA. This CDR3 is CSAGTSGITDTQYF. As DNA, the CDR3 is TGCAGCGCAGGGACTAGCGGAATCACAGATACGCAGTATTTT.

The chain combines TRBV18 with TRBJ2-6; no clear D. Trimming took 0 bases from V and 1 from J, leaving 7 bases between them. Looked up from germline, CDR1 is KGHSH and CDR2 is LQKENI. This CDR3 has 16 amino acids. The CDR3 sequence: CASSPPFMSGANVLTF. As DNA, the CDR3 is TGTGCCAGCTCACCACCGTTCATGTCTGGGGCCAACGTCCTGACTTTC.

The CDR3 DNA reads TGTGCCAGCAGCATTCCTCTAGCGGGAGGGCCGGACACCGGGGAGCTGTTTTTT. Protein: CASSIPLAGGPDTGELFF. The chain uses TRBV28 and TRBJ2-2; 12 nucleotides match TRBD2. In germline, CDR1 is MDHEN, CDR2 SYDVKM. The V segment lost 6 bases and the J segment 3 bases; nucleotides outside the gene matches: 11. The CDR3 loop spans 18 amino acids.

The V and J genes are TRBV9 and TRBJ2-1; 9 bases agree with TRBD2. CDR3 length equals 16 residues. With 2 bases clipped from V and 2 bases from J, the junction kept 5 bases outside the gene matches. Germline CDR1 is SGDLS and CDR2 is YYNGEE. The CDR3 reads CASSVSAGGPYNEQFF. CDR3 in DNA: TGTGCCAGCAGCGTTTCAGCGGGAGGACCCTACAATGAGCAGTTCTTC.

The chain has TRBV14 and TRBJ1-5, with D maybe TRBD1 (6 bases). Trimming pared 3 bases from V and 3 bases from J, leaving 21 bases between. CDR3 size: 18 residues. The germline gives CDR1 SGHDN, CDR2 FVKESK. The CDR3 reads CASSHGGGGRGDNQPQHF. In DNA, the CDR3 is TGTGCCAGCAGCCACGGTGGTGGGGGGCGCGGGGACAATCAGCCCCAGCATTTT.

V is TRBV7-2 and J is TRBJ2-5; unclear D gene. The germline V and J ends were trimmed by 5 bases and 1 base, with 8 bases remaining between them. CDR3 length equals 13 residues. In germline, CDR1 is SGHTA, CDR2 FQGNSA. The CDR3 nucleotides read TGTGCCAGCAGCCCGAGATTCCAAGAGACCCAGTACTTC. Translating it yields CASSPRFQETQYF. Full variable domain (missing parts from reference TRBV7-2 and TRBJ2-5): GAGVSQSPSNKVTEKGKDVELRCDPISGHTALYWYRQSLGQGLEFLIYFQGNSAPDKSGLPSDRFSAERTGGSVSTLTIQRTQQEDSAVYLCASSPRFQETQYFGPGTRLLVL.

This chain uses TRBV9 with TRBJ2-7, with a tentative D call TRBD2 (5 bases). The CDR3 is 15 amino acids. Trimming cost V 0 bases and J 0 bases, with 10 bases left between them. Germline CDR1 reads SGDLS; CDR2 reads YYNGEE. CDR3 region: CASSVDPGSSYEQYF. DNA for the CDR3: TGTGCCAGCAGCGTAGACCCGGGGAGCTCCTACGAGCAGTACTTC.

V usage is TRBV2 and J usage is TRBJ2-7, with D perhaps TRBD1 or TRBD2 (5 bases each). Trimming took off 3 bases at V and 6 bases at J, with 15 bases between the two ends. The CDR3 contains 14 residues. Germline CDR1 and CDR2: SNHLY and FYNNEI. The CDR3 bases are TGTGCCAGCAGTGACCACCCCGGGGCAGGCGAGCAGTACTTC. Its protein product is CASSDHPGAGEQYF.

The chain employs TRBV5-1 and TRBJ2-7; perhaps D is TRBD1 or TRBD2 (5 bases each). The CDR3 is made up of 16 amino acids. Trimming stripped 1 base from V and 3 bases from J, with 17 bases between. Looked up from germline, CDR1 is SGHRS and CDR2 is YFSETQ. The CDR3, as DNA: TGCGCCAGCAGCTTGCGTAACCGGGACGCAGGCTACGAGCAGTACTTC. As protein: CASSLRNRDAGYEQYF.

The V call is TRBV5-1, the J call TRBJ2-3, with 9 bases aligning to TRBD1. The CDR3 sequence is 15 residues long. Germline V gives CDR1 SGHRS, CDR2 YFSETQ. J lost 2 bases, V lost 4 bases, and 5 bases had no gene match. The CDR3 region has the DNA TGCGCCAGCAGCGCACAGGGGGCTTCCACAGATACGCAGTATTTT. The encoded protein is CASSAQGASTDTQYF. Drawing the rest from reference TRBV5-1 and TRBJ2-3, the complete variable domain is KAGVTQTPRYLIKTRGQQVTLSCSPISGHRSVSWYQQTPGQGLQFLFEYFSETQRNKGNFPGRFSGRQFSNSRSEMNVSTLELGDSALYLCASSAQGASTDTQYFGPGTRLTVL.

This clone appeared once. The sample carries other DNA sequences with the same CDR3. The chain is built from TRBV4-1 and TRBJ2-3; D is possibly TRBD2 (5 bases). CDR3 size: 14 residues. Deletions cut 1 base from V and 3 bases from J, with 8 bases between. The germline gives CDR1 MGHRA, CDR2 YSYEKL. For the CDR3, the DNA is TGCGCCAGCAGCCAAGTTACGGGGACAGATACGCAGTATTTT. It yields the protein CASSQVTGTDTQYF.

This chain links TRBV5-1 with TRBJ1-3; no firm D call. Trimming left V 4 bases short and J 0 bases short, with 11 bases between. The CDR3 sequence is 15 residues long. Germline V gives CDR1 SGHRS, CDR2 YFSETQ. The CDR3 protein is CASSPQRFSGNTIYF. Here the CDR3 DNA reads TGCGCCAGCAGCCCCCAGCGATTCTCTGGAAACACCATATATTTT.